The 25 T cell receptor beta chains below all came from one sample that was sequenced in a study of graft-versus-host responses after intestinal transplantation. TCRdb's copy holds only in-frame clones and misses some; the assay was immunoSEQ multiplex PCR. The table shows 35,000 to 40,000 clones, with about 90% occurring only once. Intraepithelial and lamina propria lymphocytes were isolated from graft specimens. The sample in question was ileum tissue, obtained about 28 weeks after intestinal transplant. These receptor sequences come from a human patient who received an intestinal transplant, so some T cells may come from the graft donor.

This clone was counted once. CDR3 sequence reads: CASSNPSGSSYNEQFF. In DNA, the CDR3 is TGTGCCAGCAGCAACCCTAGCGGTAGCTCCTACAATGAGCAGTTCTTC. The chain recombines TRBV11-1 with TRBJ2-1; 7 bases line up with TRBD2. Germline CDR1 and CDR2: SGHAT and FQDESV (reference sequence). The CDR3 contains 16 residues. V lost 5 bases to trimming and J lost 0 bases; unmatched junction nucleotides: 7.

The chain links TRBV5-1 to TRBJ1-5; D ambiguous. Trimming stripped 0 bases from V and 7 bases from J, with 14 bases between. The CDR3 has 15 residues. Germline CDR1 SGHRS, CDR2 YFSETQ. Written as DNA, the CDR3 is TGCGCCAGCAGCTTGGCCGGGAGGGAGGGACAGCCCCAGCATTTT. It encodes CASSLAGREGQPQHF.

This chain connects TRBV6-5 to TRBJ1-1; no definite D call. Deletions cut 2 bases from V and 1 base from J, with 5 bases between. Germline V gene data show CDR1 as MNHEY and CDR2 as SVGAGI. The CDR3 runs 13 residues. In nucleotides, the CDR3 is TGTGCCAGCAGTTACGGCTCGAACACTGAAGCTTTCTTT. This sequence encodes CASSYGSNTEAFF.

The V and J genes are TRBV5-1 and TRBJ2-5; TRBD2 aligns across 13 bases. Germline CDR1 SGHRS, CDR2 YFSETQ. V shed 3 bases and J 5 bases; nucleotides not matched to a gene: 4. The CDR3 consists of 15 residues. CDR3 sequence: CASSSGLAGRETQYF. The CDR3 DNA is TGCGCCAGCAGCTCGGGACTAGCGGGACGGGAGACCCAGTACTTC.

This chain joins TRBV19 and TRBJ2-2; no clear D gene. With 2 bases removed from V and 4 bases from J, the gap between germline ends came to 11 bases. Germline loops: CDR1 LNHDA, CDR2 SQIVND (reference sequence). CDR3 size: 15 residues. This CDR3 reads CASSILVTFTGELFF. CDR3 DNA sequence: TGTGCCAGTAGTATACTGGTAACATTCACCGGGGAGCTGTTTTTT.

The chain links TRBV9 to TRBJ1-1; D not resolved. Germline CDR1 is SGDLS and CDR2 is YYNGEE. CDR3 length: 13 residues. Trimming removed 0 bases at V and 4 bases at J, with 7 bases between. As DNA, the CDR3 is TGTGCCAGCAGCGTAGTAACGGGCACTGAAGCTTTCTTT. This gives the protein CASSVVTGTEAFF.

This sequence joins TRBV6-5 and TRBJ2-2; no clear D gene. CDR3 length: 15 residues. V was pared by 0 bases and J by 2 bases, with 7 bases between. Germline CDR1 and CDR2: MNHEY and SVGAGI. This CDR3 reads CASSYSWSNTGELFF. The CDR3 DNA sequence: TGTGCCAGCAGTTACTCGTGGTCTAACACCGGGGAGCTGTTTTTT.

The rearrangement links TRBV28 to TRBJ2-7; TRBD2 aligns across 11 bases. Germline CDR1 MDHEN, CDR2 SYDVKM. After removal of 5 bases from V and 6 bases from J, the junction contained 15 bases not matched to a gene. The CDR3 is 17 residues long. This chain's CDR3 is CASSTPVLAGGPGEQYF. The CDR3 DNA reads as TGTGCCAGCAGTACCCCAGTTTTAGCGGGAGGGCCGGGCGAGCAGTACTTC.

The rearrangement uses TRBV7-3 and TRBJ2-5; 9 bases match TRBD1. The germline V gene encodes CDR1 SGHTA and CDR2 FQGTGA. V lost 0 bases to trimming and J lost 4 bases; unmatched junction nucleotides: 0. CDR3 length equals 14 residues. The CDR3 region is CASSLTGQGETQYF. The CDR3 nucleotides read TGTGCCAGCAGCTTAACGGGACAGGGAGAGACCCAGTACTTC.

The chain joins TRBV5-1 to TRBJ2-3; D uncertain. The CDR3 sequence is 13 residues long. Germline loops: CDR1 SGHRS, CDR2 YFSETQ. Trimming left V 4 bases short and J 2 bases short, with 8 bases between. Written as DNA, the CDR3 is TGCGCCAGCAGCCCCCATACCACAGATACGCAGTATTTT. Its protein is CASSPHTTDTQYF.

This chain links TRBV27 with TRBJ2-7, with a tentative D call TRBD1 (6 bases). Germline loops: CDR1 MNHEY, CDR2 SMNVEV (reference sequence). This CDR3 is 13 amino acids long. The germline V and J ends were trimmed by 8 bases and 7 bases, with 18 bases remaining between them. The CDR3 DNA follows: TGTGCCAGCTCACCAGGGGCCTGGAGTGAGCAGTACTTC. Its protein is CASSPGAWSEQYF.

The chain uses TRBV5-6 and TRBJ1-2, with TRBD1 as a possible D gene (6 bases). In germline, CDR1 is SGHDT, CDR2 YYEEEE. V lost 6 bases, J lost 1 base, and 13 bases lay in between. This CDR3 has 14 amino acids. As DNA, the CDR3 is TGTGCCAGCACCTCGACAGGCGTTAACTATGGCTACACCTTC. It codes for CASTSTGVNYGYTF.

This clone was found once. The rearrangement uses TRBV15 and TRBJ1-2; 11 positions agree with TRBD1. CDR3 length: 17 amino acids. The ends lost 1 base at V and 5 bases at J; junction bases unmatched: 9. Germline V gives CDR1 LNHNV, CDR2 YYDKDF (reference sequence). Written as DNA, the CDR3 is TGTGCCACCAGCAGAGCCGGACAGGGGGCAAGAGTGTATGGCTACACCTTC. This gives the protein CATSRAGQGARVYGYTF.

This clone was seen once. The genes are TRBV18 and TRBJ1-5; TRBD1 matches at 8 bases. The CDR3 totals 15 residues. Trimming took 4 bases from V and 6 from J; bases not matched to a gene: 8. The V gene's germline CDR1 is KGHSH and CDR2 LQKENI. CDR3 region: CASSLGGQGGQPQHF. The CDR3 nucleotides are TGTGCCAGCTCACTCGGCGGACAGGGCGGTCAGCCCCAGCATTTT.

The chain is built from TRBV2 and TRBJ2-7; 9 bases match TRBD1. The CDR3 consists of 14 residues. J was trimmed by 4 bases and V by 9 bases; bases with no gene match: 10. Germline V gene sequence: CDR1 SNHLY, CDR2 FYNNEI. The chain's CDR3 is CASTLRDRAYEQYF. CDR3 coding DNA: TGTGCCAGTACTCTCCGGGACAGGGCTTACGAGCAGTACTTC.

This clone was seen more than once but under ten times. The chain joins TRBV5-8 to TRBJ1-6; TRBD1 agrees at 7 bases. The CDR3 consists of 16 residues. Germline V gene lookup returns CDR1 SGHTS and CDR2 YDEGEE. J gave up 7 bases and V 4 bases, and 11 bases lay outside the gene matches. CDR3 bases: TGTGCCAGCAGCCGACAGGGAACGCTCTCGAATTCACCCCTCCACTTT. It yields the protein CASSRQGTLSNSPLHF.

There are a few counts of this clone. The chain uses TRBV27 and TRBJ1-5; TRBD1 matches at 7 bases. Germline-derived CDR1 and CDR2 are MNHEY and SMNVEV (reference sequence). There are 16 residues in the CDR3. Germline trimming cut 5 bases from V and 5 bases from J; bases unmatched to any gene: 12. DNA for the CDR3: TGTGCCAGCAGTCACCCGACGACAGGGCTTTATCAGCCCCAGCATTTT. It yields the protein CASSHPTTGLYQPQHF.

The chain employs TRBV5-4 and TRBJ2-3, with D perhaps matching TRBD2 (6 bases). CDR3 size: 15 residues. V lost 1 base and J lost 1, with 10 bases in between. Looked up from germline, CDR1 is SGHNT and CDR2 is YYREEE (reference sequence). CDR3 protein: CASSLNGRGTDTQYF. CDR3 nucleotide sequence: TGTGCCAGCAGCTTGAACGGGAGAGGCACAGATACGCAGTATTTT.

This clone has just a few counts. This CDR3 is CASSLLEGTEAFF. DNA for the CDR3: TGTGCCAGCAGTTTATTGGAGGGGACTGAAGCTTTCTTT. The V call is TRBV28, the J call TRBJ1-1, with D perhaps TRBD1 (5 bases). The CDR3 sequence is 13 residues long. CDR1 MDHEN and CDR2 SYDVKM come from the germline V gene. Trimming stripped 1 base from V and 5 bases from J, with 8 bases between.

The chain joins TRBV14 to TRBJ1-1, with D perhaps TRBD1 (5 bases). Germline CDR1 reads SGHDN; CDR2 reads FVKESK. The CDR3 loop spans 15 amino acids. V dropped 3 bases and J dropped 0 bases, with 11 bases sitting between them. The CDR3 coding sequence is TGTGCCAGCAGCCATCGGGAGGGGATGAACACTGAAGCTTTCTTT. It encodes CASSHREGMNTEAFF. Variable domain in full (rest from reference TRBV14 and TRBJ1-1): EAGVTQFPSHSVIEKGQTVTLRCDPISGHDNLYWYRRVMGKEIKFLLHFVKESKQDESGMPNNRFLAERTGGTYSTLKVQPAELEDSGVYFCASSHREGMNTEAFFGQGTRLTVV.

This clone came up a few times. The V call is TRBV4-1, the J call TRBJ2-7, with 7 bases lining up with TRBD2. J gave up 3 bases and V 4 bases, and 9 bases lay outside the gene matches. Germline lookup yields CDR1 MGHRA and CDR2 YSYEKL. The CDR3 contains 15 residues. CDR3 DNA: TGCGCCAGCAGCCGACTAGCCCTTCCCAGCTACGAGCAGTACTTC. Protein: CASSRLALPSYEQYF.

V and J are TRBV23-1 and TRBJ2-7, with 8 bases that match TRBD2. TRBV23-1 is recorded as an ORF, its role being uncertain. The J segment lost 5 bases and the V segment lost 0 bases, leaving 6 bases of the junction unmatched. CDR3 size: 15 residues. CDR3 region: CASSQSRAGGHEQYF. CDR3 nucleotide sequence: TGCGCCAGCAGTCAATCCCGGGCGGGGGGACACGAGCAGTACTTC.

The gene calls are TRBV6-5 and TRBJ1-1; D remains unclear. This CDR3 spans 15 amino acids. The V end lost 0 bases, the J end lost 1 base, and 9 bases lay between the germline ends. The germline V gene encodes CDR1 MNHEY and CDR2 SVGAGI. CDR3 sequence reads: CASSYSRAPNTEAFF. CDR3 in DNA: TGTGCCAGCAGTTACTCGAGGGCCCCGAACACTGAAGCTTTCTTT.

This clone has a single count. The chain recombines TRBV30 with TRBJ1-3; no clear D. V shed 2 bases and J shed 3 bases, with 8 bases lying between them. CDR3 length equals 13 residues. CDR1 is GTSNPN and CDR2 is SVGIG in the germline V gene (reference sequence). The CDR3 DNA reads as TGTGCCTGGAGTTGGGGAAGTGGAAACACCATATATTTT. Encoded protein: CAWSWGSGNTIYF.

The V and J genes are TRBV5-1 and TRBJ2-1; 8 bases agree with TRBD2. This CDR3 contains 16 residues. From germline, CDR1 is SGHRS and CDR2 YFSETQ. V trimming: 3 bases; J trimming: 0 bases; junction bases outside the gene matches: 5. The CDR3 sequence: CASSYLSGTSYNEQFF. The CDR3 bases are TGCGCCAGCAGCTACCTTAGCGGGACCTCCTACAATGAGCAGTTCTTC.